The T cell receptor beta chain described here comes from a study of blood T cell repertoires in COVID-19. Study context: Acute-phase and convalescent COVID-19 samples originated in the United States, Italy and Spain. Sources were T cells, B-cell-depleted T cells, or PBMCs; the material itself was cDNA or gDNA.

In the original analysis: Reference gene primer amplification gave estimated nucleated cell counts. The protocol was immunoSEQ multiplex PCR, while the TCRdb copy is restricted to in-frame clones and leaves out a portion. V, J and clone size reflect that table, while D and trimming were determined from the DNA. The table includes about 54,000 clones, roughly four fifths detected once. With V trimmed by 0 bases and J by 4 bases, 6 bases remained unmatched. CDR3 length: 17 residues. The germline gives CDR1 LGHNA, CDR2 YNFKEQ. The V call is TRBV4-2, the J call TRBJ2-5, with 12 nucleotides matching TRBD2. The sequence derives from a woman aged 60-75 years with acute or convalescent COVID-19. Specimen: peripheral blood. The CDR3 loop reads CASSQEGASGGAETQYF. The CDR3 DNA reads TGTGCCAGCAGCCAAGAAGGGGCTAGCGGGGGGGCAGAGACCCAGTACTTC.